Below are 10 T cell receptor beta chains sequenced from a single sample in a study of regulatory T cells in long-lasting Graves disease. CDR3-region Arm-PCR and iRepertoire HTBI primers produced the TCR beta libraries. One entry per CDR3 protein, called by TCRdb with MiXCR from the multiplex PCR reads. This table holds 400,000 to 500,000 distinct CDR3 sequences, approximately 22% found once. Time point of the sample: persistent/refractory GD, antithyroid drugs over 5 years with positive TRAb. The TCR library was made from RNA that had been extracted from PBMCs in TRIzol. The sequencing used peripheral blood mononuclear cells (PBMCs), collected when the disease was refractory, from a patient treated with antithyroid drugs. These receptors were taken from a female donor with Graves disease.

This clonotype showed up many times. This chain connects TRBV3-1 to TRBJ2-2; 7 bases agree with TRBD2. Germline loops: CDR1 LGHDT, CDR2 YNNKEL (reference sequence). The CDR3 is made up of 14 amino acids. Trimming removed 1 base from V and 5 bases from J; junction bases left unmatched: 1. Here the CDR3 reads CASSQVGGTGELFF. For the CDR3, the DNA is TGTGCCAGCAGCCAAGTGGGGGGGACCGGGGAGCTGTTTTTT.

This clonotype was recorded at least ten times. This chain joins TRBV6-1 and TRBJ1-5; D is unclear. Trimming removed 7 bases at V and 0 bases at J, with 13 bases between. This CDR3 has 15 amino acids. CDR1 is MNHNS, CDR2 SASEGT, per germline. CDR3 residues: CASNPDPYSNQPQHF. The CDR3 DNA sequence: TGTGCCAGCAACCCAGACCCATATAGCAATCAGCCCCAGCATTTT.

The table lists this clonotype with a few counts. This chain connects TRBV20-1 to TRBJ1-5, with 10 nucleotides matching TRBD1. CDR3 length: 15 amino acids. The germline V gene encodes CDR1 DFQATT and CDR2 SNEGSKA (reference sequence). J lost 1 base, V lost 6 bases, and 6 bases had no gene match. The CDR3 protein is CSAKGQGVSNQPQHF. For the CDR3, the DNA is TGCAGTGCAAAAGGACAGGGGGTCAGCAATCAGCCCCAGCATTTT.

A few counts support this clonotype. J is TRBJ2-2 and V is TRBV7-9, with D perhaps matching TRBD2 (5 bases). Trimming removed 6 bases from V and 0 bases from J, with 11 bases in between. Germline loops: CDR1 SEHNR, CDR2 FQNEAQ (reference sequence). The length of the CDR3 is 15 residues. DNA for the CDR3: TGTGCCAGCAGTTTTAGCGTCGCGAACACCGGGGAGCTGTTTTTT. Translation: CASSFSVANTGELFF.

With respect to this clonotype: This may be a read error: a much more frequent sequence differs by one nucleotide. The chain couples TRBV19 to TRBJ2-7; 8 nucleotides line up with TRBD2. Germline V gene lookup returns CDR1 LNHDA and CDR2 SQIVND (reference sequence). The CDR3 runs to 14 residues. V trimming: 8 bases; J trimming: 2 bases; junction bases outside the gene matches: 8. CDR3 amino acids: CASGEGSGAYEQYF. Written as DNA, the CDR3 is TGTGCCAGTGGTGAAGGTAGCGGGGCCTACGAGCAGTACTTC.

This clonotype was counted many times. The chain carries TRBV27 and TRBJ2-5; 12 bases line up with TRBD2. V gave up 1 base and J gave up 4 bases; unmatched junction bases: 7. This CDR3 region has 17 residues. Germline CDR1 and CDR2: MNHEY and SMNVEV (reference sequence). CDR3 amino acids: CASSLFRTSGRLETQYF. The CDR3 DNA reads as TGTGCCAGCAGTTTATTTCGAACTAGCGGGAGGTTAGAGACCCAGTACTTC.

J is TRBJ1-2 and V is TRBV10-2, with unresolved D. In germline, CDR1 is WSHSY, CDR2 SAAADI. V dropped 3 bases and J dropped 7 bases, with 9 bases sitting between them. The CDR3 has 12 residues. The chain's CDR3 is CASSDWEGGYTF. In DNA, the CDR3 is TGCGCCAGCAGTGATTGGGAGGGTGGCTACACCTTC.

The genes are TRBV29-1 and TRBJ1-1; 8 bases match TRBD1. V gave up 7 bases and J gave up 8 bases; unmatched junction bases: 3. The CDR3 is made up of 10 amino acids. Per germline, CDR1 SQVTM and CDR2 ANQGSEA. CDR3 protein: CSAGDREAFF. CDR3 in DNA: TGCAGCGCCGGGGACAGGGAAGCTTTCTTT. The whole variable domain, filled in from reference TRBV29-1 and TRBJ1-1, reads SAVISQKPSRDICQRGTSLTIQCQVDSQVTMMFWYRQQPGQSLTLIATANQGSEATYESGFVIDKFPISRPNLTFSTLTVSNMSPEDSSIYLCSAGDREAFFGQGTRLTVV.

This clonotype has a handful of counts. Sequence at one end of the junction differs from germline and may be a read error. The J gene is TRBJ1-2, the V gene TRBV29-1, with D hard to call. CDR1 is SQVTM, CDR2 ANQGSEA, per germline. The CDR3 runs to 11 residues. The CDR3 nucleotides are TGCAGCGTTGAAGATAGCGGCGATGAGAACTTC. Protein: CSVEDSGDENF.

The table lists this clonotype with many counts. The chain combines TRBV28 with TRBJ2-7; the match to TRBD2 covers 10 bases. CDR3 length: 14 amino acids. Germline trimming cut 1 base from V and 4 bases from J; bases unmatched to any gene: 1. CDR1 and CDR2 (germline): MDHEN, SYDVKM. This CDR3 is CASSLSSGRYEQYF. DNA for the CDR3: TGTGCCAGCAGTTTATCTAGCGGGAGATACGAGCAGTACTTC.